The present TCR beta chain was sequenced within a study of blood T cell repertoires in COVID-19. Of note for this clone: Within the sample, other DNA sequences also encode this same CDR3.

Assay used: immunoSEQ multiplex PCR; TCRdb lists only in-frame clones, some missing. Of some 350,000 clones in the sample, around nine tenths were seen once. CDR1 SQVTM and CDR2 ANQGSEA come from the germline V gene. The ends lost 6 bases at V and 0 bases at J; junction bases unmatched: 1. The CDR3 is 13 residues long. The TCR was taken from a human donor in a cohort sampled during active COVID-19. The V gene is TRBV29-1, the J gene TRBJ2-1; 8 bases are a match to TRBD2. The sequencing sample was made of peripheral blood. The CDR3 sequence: CSVGGDSYNEQFF. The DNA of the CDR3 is TGCAGCGTCGGGGGGGACTCCTACAATGAGCAGTTCTTC.